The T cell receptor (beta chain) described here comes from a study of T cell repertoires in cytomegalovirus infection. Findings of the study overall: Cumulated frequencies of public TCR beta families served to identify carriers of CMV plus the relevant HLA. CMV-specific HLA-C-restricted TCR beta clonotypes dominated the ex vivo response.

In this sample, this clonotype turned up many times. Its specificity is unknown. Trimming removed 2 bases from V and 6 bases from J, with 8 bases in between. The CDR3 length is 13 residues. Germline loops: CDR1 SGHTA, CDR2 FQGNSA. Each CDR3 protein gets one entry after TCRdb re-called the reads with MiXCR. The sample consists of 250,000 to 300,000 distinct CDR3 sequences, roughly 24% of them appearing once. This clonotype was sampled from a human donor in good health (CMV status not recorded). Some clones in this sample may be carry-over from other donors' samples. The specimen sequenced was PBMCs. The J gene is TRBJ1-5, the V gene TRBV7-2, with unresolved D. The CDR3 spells CASSLNMGQPQHF. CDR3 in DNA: TGTGCCAGCAGCTTAAATATGGGTCAGCCCCAGCATTTT.